This T cell receptor beta chain is from a study of blood T cell repertoires in COVID-19. Note on this clone: The junction does not match germline at one end; this may be a read error.

Germline CDR1 is SNHLY and CDR2 is FYNNEI. The CDR3 is made up of 16 amino acids. TCRdb's copy holds only in-frame clones and misses some; the assay was immunoSEQ multiplex PCR. The sample has tens of thousands of clones, around three quarters seen once; the top ten hold about a fifth. This chain links TRBV2 with TRBJ1-5; TRBD1 aligns across 10 bases. The origin of this receptor is a woman of 80 years or more with active or convalescent COVID-19. Sequences were obtained from peripheral blood. CDR3 nucleotide sequence: TGTGCCAGCAGGGAAGACAGGGGGCCCGCCAATCAGCCCCAGCATTTT. This sequence encodes CASREDRGPANQPQHF.